The 18 T cell receptor beta chains listed next were all sequenced from one sample in a study of shared clonotypes between healthy human individuals. Repertoires were generated with immunoSEQ multiplex PCR, while TCRdb's copy carries only in-frame clones and drops some. The profile shows about 2.2 million clones, 90% to 95% of them singletons. As defined, naive CD8 cells were CD45RO-negative and positively selected for CCR7, with terminally differentiated effector memory CD45RA+ cells excluded. The material sequenced was naive CD8+ T cells from PBMCs. The source is a man aged 18 to 29 in good health. Some clones in this sample may be carry-over from other donors' samples.

The rearrangement uses TRBV5-6 and TRBJ2-1; D unresolved. V lost 6 bases and J 9 bases, leaving 13 bases between the germline ends. This CDR3 is 12 amino acids long. Germline lookup yields CDR1 SGHDT and CDR2 YYEEEE. The CDR3 loop reads CASTWKGSEQFF. CDR3 nucleotides: TGTGCCAGCACCTGGAAGGGCAGTGAGCAGTTCTTC.

To note about this clone: This CDR3 is also generated by other DNA sequences in the sample. The V gene is TRBV10-3, the J gene TRBJ2-2, with D perhaps TRBD1 or TRBD2 (6 bases each). CDR1 ENHRY and CDR2 SYGVKD come from the germline V gene. This CDR3 has 14 amino acids. V shed 3 bases and J shed 2 bases, with 7 bases lying between them. CDR3 region: CAISDGGNTGELFF. The CDR3 DNA is TGTGCCATCAGTGACGGGGGCAACACCGGGGAGCTGTTTTTT.

The chain joins TRBV9 to TRBJ2-7; 14 bases match TRBD2. Looked up from germline, CDR1 is SGDLS and CDR2 is YYNGEE. This CDR3 region has 18 residues. J lost 6 bases, V lost 1 base, and 12 bases had no gene match. The CDR3 bases are TGTGCCAGCAGCGTAAGTAGTTCTGGGACTAGCGGGAGAGGCGAGCAGTACTTC. Translating gives CASSVSSSGTSGRGEQYF.

The CDR3 DNA is TGTGCCAGCAGTTCGGACAGGGACTATGGCTACACCTTC. Protein product: CASSSDRDYGYTF. The chain employs TRBV28 and TRBJ1-2, with 8 bases identical to TRBD1. V was clipped by 4 bases and J by 3 bases; unmatched bases: 1. Germline V gene data show CDR1 as MDHEN and CDR2 as SYDVKM. This CDR3 spans 13 amino acids.

This clone was detected once. V is TRBV10-2 and J is TRBJ2-2; unclear D gene. This CDR3 spans 14 amino acids. Germline CDR1 is WSHSY and CDR2 is SAAADI. The V end was cut by 5 bases, the J end by 4 bases, with 11 bases between. For the CDR3, the DNA is TGCGCCAGCAGTTGGGTGGAAGGCACCGGGGAGCTGTTTTTT. Encoded protein: CASSWVEGTGELFF.

The chain employs TRBV4-1 and TRBJ2-7; 9 nucleotides align to TRBD1. The CDR3 contains 15 residues. The V gene's germline CDR1 is MGHRA and CDR2 YSYEKL. Germline trimming cut 6 bases from V and 2 bases from J; bases unmatched to any gene: 8. CDR3 sequence reads: CASSPTGTGPYEQYF. The CDR3, as DNA: TGCGCCAGCAGTCCAACCGGGACAGGGCCCTACGAGCAGTACTTC.

This clone appeared a few times. V is TRBV14 and J is TRBJ1-1; D might be TRBD1 (5 bases). CDR3 size: 16 residues. Looked up from germline, CDR1 is SGHDN and CDR2 is FVKESK. V was shortened by 3 bases and J by 0 bases, with 14 bases between the two germline ends. The CDR3 coding sequence is TGTGCCAGCAGCCAGATAGTGACACAGGTGAACACTGAAGCTTTCTTT. Translating gives CASSQIVTQVNTEAFF.

The genes are TRBV5-8 and TRBJ2-7; TRBD1 matches 8 bases. CDR1 and CDR2 from the germline V gene are SGHTS and YDEGEE. This CDR3 spans 17 amino acids. After removal of 4 bases from V and 1 base from J, the junction contained 13 bases not matched to a gene. CDR3 in DNA: TGTGCCAGCAGCCTTCGGGTGGGAACAGGGGGGTCCTACGAGCAGTACTTC. This sequence encodes CASSLRVGTGGSYEQYF. The full variable domain, completed using reference TRBV5-8 and TRBJ2-7, is EAGVTQSPTHLIKTRGQQATLRCSPISGHTSVYWYQQALGLGLQFLLWYDEGEERNRGNFPPRFSGRQFPNYSSELNVNALELEDSALYLCASSLRVGTGGSYEQYFGPGTRLTVT.

The rearrangement links TRBV2 to TRBJ2-3; 10 nucleotides match TRBD2. Trimming took 7 bases from V and 3 from J; bases not matched to a gene: 7. The germline gives CDR1 SNHLY, CDR2 FYNNEI. The CDR3 consists of 15 residues. The CDR3 region is CASTSTSGRTDTQYF. In nucleotides, the CDR3 is TGTGCCAGCACCTCGACTAGCGGGCGTACAGATACGCAGTATTTT.

The gene calls are TRBV27 and TRBJ2-7, with D tentatively TRBD1 (6 bases). Germline V gene lookup returns CDR1 MNHEY and CDR2 SMNVEV (reference sequence). The CDR3 contains 16 residues. Deletions cut 5 bases from V and 0 bases from J, with 17 bases between. CDR3 loop: CASSPSLGHSSYEQYF. The CDR3 nucleotides read TGTGCCAGCAGTCCCTCTTTGGGACACAGCTCCTACGAGCAGTACTTC.

The V gene is TRBV7-9, the J gene TRBJ1-1; D is ambiguous. This CDR3 has 12 residues. Trimming left V 5 bases short and J 7 bases short, with 11 bases between. Germline CDR1 and CDR2: SEHNR and FQNEAQ (reference sequence). The chain's CDR3 is CASSPVRIEAFF. The CDR3 coding sequence is TGTGCCAGCAGCCCGGTCCGTATTGAAGCTTTCTTT.

The chain recombines TRBV7-2 with TRBJ2-1; 11 nucleotides match TRBD2. Germline CDR1 is SGHTA and CDR2 is FQGNSA. Losses at the gene ends were 5 bases for V and 6 bases for J; bases not matched to a gene: 9. This CDR3 spans 16 amino acids. CDR3 nucleotides: TGTGCCAGCAGCCCCCCTAGCGGGAGGTACTTCAATGAGCAGTTCTTC. Its protein product is CASSPPSGRYFNEQFF. Based on the CDR3 plus reference TRBV7-2 and TRBJ2-1, the full variable domain is GAGVSQSPSNKVTEKGKDVELRCDPISGHTALYWYRQSLGQGLEFLIYFQGNSAPDKSGLPSDRFSAERTGGSVSTLTIQRTQQEDSAVYLCASSPPSGRYFNEQFFGPGTRLTVL.

This chain uses TRBV9 with TRBJ2-7; 8 bases align to TRBD2. The germline CDR1 and CDR2 sequences are SGDLS and YYNGEE. CDR3 length: 14 amino acids. The junction had 4 bases not matched to a gene; V was cut back by 3 bases and J by 2 bases. This CDR3 is CASSGRGGTYEQYF. CDR3 coding DNA: TGTGCCAGCAGCGGACGCGGGGGGACCTACGAGCAGTACTTC.

V is TRBV25-1 and J is TRBJ1-5; D possibly corresponds to TRBD1 (5 bases). Germline CDR1 is MGHDK and CDR2 is SYGVNS. The CDR3 has 16 amino acids. V gave up 2 bases and J gave up 2 bases, with 13 bases separating them. CDR3 DNA sequence: TGTGCCAGCAGTGAAGGGGAGGGGCAGGGCAATCAGCCCCAGCATTTT. The encoded protein is CASSEGEGQGNQPQHF.

As to this clone: This specimen includes other DNA sequences encoding the same CDR3. This chain connects TRBV7-9 to TRBJ2-7, with D unresolved. Germline loops: CDR1 SEHNR, CDR2 FQNEAQ (reference sequence). Between the trimmed V and J ends, which lost 8 bases and 0 bases, there was a span of 8 bases. The CDR3 is made up of 12 amino acids. The CDR3 loop is CASSASSYEQYF. CDR3 in DNA: TGTGCCAGCTCTGCTTCCTCCTACGAGCAGTACTTC.

The sample holds one count of this clone. The chain recombines TRBV27 with TRBJ2-1, with a tentative D call TRBD2 (5 bases). V lost 8 bases and J 5 bases, leaving 10 bases between the germline ends. The CDR3 has 12 amino acids. Germline CDR1 and CDR2: MNHEY and SMNVEV (reference sequence). The CDR3 sequence is CASSGLDNEQFF. CDR3 bases: TGTGCCAGCTCGGGATTGGACAATGAGCAGTTCTTC.

The chain uses TRBV27 and TRBJ2-2; D not certain. Germline V CDR1 and CDR2: MNHEY, SMNVEV (reference sequence). Trimming shortened V by 7 bases and J by 5 bases, and 11 bases separated the two germline ends. The CDR3 has 13 residues. The DNA of the CDR3 is TGTGCCAGCAAAATGCCTGGGACCGGGGAGCTGTTTTTT. Its protein is CASKMPGTGELFF.

The J gene is TRBJ1-5, the V gene TRBV27; possibly TRBD1 for D (5 bases). V dropped 2 bases and J dropped 0 bases, with 11 bases sitting between them. The CDR3 covers 16 residues. Germline V gene lookup returns CDR1 MNHEY and CDR2 SMNVEV (reference sequence). The chain's CDR3 is CASSLAPGYSNQPQHF. Here the CDR3 DNA reads TGTGCCAGCAGTTTAGCCCCAGGGTATAGCAATCAGCCCCAGCATTTT.